These T cell receptor beta chains were read from a single sample in a study of control samples from healthy donors and cancer patients. The method was immunoSEQ multiplex PCR; TCRdb's version includes in-frame clones alone and lacks a portion of them. The sample holds 120,000 or so clones; about 89% are singletons and the top ten take 40%. Specimen: blood. These receptors were collected from a man in his fifties or sixties in good health. CDR3s include the opening cysteine and the closing phenylalanine or tryptophan. The order of the fields is V gene, clone size, J gene, D gene, CDR3 protein, CDR3 DNA. A D gene is named only where the DNA matches it firmly. The listing skips clone size in some rows; elsewhere it reads once, few, many or a size class.

TRBV18	.	TRBJ1-2	.	CASSPLTQGRTSFYGYTF	TGTGCCAGCTCACCATTAACCCAGGGACGGACTAGCTTTTATGGCTACACCTTC
TRBV19	.	TRBJ1-1	.	CASSLHLSNTEAFF	TGTGCCAGTAGTCTCCACCTTAGTAACACTGAAGCTTTCTTT
TRBV30	.	TRBJ2-5	.	CAWSMGGEQETQYF	TGTGCCTGGAGTATGGGGGGAGAACAAGAGACCCAGTACTTC
TRBV30	.	TRBJ2-1	.	CAWSGSSYNEQFF	TGTGCCTGGAGCGGGAGCTCCTACAATGAGCAGTTCTTC
TRBV7-2	once	TRBJ1-1	TRBD1	CASSGQTGVGTEAFF	TGTGCCAGCAGCGGACAAACAGGGGTAGGGACTGAAGCTTTCTTT
TRBV7-8	.	TRBJ1-2	TRBD1	CASSFRDRGLSNYGYTF	TGTGCCAGCAGCTTCCGGGACAGGGGGCTCTCTAACTATGGCTACACCTTC
TRBV19	.	TRBJ1-1	.	CASSLPGVGTEAFF	TGTGCCAGTAGTCTCCCCGGGGTTGGGACTGAAGCTTTCTTT
TRBV18	.	TRBJ1-5	TRBD1	CASSTGNNQPQHF	TGTGCCAGCTCGACAGGGAACAATCAGCCCCAGCATTTT
TRBV19	.	TRBJ2-7	TRBD2	CASSPRGVNEQYF	TGTGCCAGTAGTCCCCGGGGGGTAAACGAGCAGTACTTC
TRBV20-1	.	TRBJ2-3	TRBD2	CSASGLAGGLITDTQYF	TGCAGTGCTAGTGGTCTAGCGGGGGGCCTGATCACAGATACGCAGTATTTT